The 14 T cell receptor beta chains in this list originate from one sample, sequenced in a study of OX40 agonist ivuxolimab in advanced cancers. Profiling relied on immunoSEQ multiplex PCR, and the TCRdb table lists in-frame clones only, not all of them. The table lists around 84,000 clones, around nine tenths of them singletons, with around 0.39% in the top ten. Sequenced here: CD4+ or CD8+ T cells sorted from blood, sampled in a trial of the OX40 agonist ivuxolimab. These receptors originate from an adult with an advanced solid tumor such as melanoma, head and neck, liver or kidney cancer.

V usage is TRBV30 and J usage is TRBJ2-5; D could derive from TRBD1 or TRBD2 (5 bases each). The CDR3 has 13 residues. The germline gives CDR1 GTSNPN, CDR2 SVGIG (reference sequence). With 0 bases removed from V and 5 bases from J, the gap between germline ends came to 10 bases. The CDR3, as DNA: TGTGCCTGGAGTGTAGTATGGGGGGAGACCCAGTACTTC. This translates into CAWSVVWGETQYF.

This clone was found once. The chain has TRBV11-2 and TRBJ2-3; 8 bases align to TRBD1. Trimming cost V 5 bases and J 5 bases; bases outside gene matches: 9. Germline CDR1 and CDR2: SGHAT and FQNNGV. This CDR3 contains 15 residues. DNA of the CDR3: TGTGCCAGCAGCAAACAGGGGGATTTGGGAGATACGCAGTATTTT. Its protein is CASSKQGDLGDTQYF.

V gene TRBV19 combines with J gene TRBJ1-5; the D gene is possibly TRBD1 (5 bases). V was clipped by 6 bases and J by 3 bases, with 9 bases between them. The CDR3 loop spans 13 amino acids. Germline-derived CDR1 and CDR2 are LNHDA and SQIVND (reference sequence). Here the CDR3 DNA reads TGTGCCAGTAGAGACAGCCCCAATCAGCCCCAGCATTTT. Translating it yields CASRDSPNQPQHF.

The J gene is TRBJ1-1, the V gene TRBV10-3; tentative D call: TRBD1 (5 bases). Trimming stripped 6 bases from V and 11 bases from J, with 13 bases between. This CDR3 comprises 11 residues. CDR1 and CDR2 from the germline V gene are ENHRY and SYGVKD. CDR3 sequence reads: CAISPGGEAFF. The DNA for the CDR3 is TGTGCCATCAGCCCGGGGGGTGAGGCTTTCTTT.

This rearrangement joins TRBV6-1 to TRBJ1-5; 8 nucleotides align to TRBD1. Germline V lookup: CDR1 MNHNS, CDR2 SASEGT. After removal of 1 base from V and 6 bases from J, the junction contained 5 bases not matched to a gene. The CDR3 sequence is 15 residues long. The CDR3 bases are TGTGCCAGCAGTGAAGGGACAGGGCTAGGTCAGCCCCAGCATTTT. This codes for CASSEGTGLGQPQHF.

The chain recombines TRBV9 with TRBJ2-1; possibly TRBD1 for D (6 bases). The CDR3 is 14 amino acids. The V gene's germline CDR1 is SGDLS and CDR2 YYNGEE. V was pared by 0 bases and J by 2 bases, with 6 bases between. This CDR3 reads CASSVEGAYNEQFF. As DNA, the CDR3 is TGTGCCAGCAGCGTAGAGGGGGCCTACAATGAGCAGTTCTTC.

In DNA form, the CDR3 reads TGTGCCAGCAGCCCCTCCAGTACAGTGGGCACAGATACGCAGTATTTT. Its translation: CASSPSSTVGTDTQYF. The chain combines TRBV11-2 with TRBJ2-3, with D unclear. The CDR3 contains 16 residues. The V end lost 5 bases, the J end lost 1 base, and 16 bases lay between the germline ends. Per the germline V gene, CDR1 is SGHAT and CDR2 is FQNNGV.

The rearrangement links TRBV11-3 to TRBJ1-5; unclear D gene. Germline V gives CDR1 SGHNT, CDR2 YENEEA. The CDR3 has 13 residues. V was clipped by 5 bases and J by 3 bases, with 8 bases between them. CDR3 sequence reads: CASSASFNQPQHF. Written as DNA, the CDR3 is TGTGCCAGCAGCGCAAGTTTCAATCAGCCCCAGCATTTT. Filled out from reference TRBV11-3 and TRBJ1-5, the complete variable domain reads EAGVVQSPRYKIIEKKQPVAFWCNPISGHNTLYWYLQNLGQGPELLIRYENEEAVDDSQLPKDRFSAERLKGVDSTLKIQPAELGDSAVYLCASSASFNQPQHFGDGTRLSIL.

V and J are TRBV7-3 and TRBJ2-3; possibly TRBD1 or TRBD2 for D (5 bases each). The CDR3 has 15 residues. The germline V gene encodes CDR1 SGHTA and CDR2 FQGTGA. Deletions cut 5 bases from V and 0 bases from J, with 12 bases between. CDR3 residues: CASSTGPASTDTQYF. In DNA, the CDR3 is TGTGCCAGCAGCACGGGGCCAGCGAGCACAGATACGCAGTATTTT.

The V and J genes are TRBV4-1 and TRBJ2-3; 10 bases agree with TRBD2. This CDR3 is built from 16 residues. The V segment lost 4 bases and the J segment 5 bases; nucleotides outside the gene matches: 9. The germline gives CDR1 MGHRA, CDR2 YSYEKL. The CDR3 DNA follows: TGCGCCAGCAGCCGAGCTAGCGGGAGTTCGGTAGATACGCAGTATTTT. Amino acid sequence: CASSRASGSSVDTQYF.

This clone was seen once. The chain recombines TRBV10-3 with TRBJ2-1; D might be TRBD2 (6 bases). The CDR3 is made up of 13 amino acids. The germline gives CDR1 ENHRY, CDR2 SYGVKD. V shed 6 bases and J shed 7 bases, with 13 bases lying between them. The CDR3 loop reads CAIRRLDVNEQFF. In DNA form, the CDR3 reads TGTGCCATCAGGAGACTAGATGTTAATGAGCAGTTCTTC.

This clone was found once. J is TRBJ1-1 and V is TRBV29-1; D gene uncertain. CDR1 is SQVTM and CDR2 is ANQGSEA in the germline V gene. This CDR3 has 10 residues. The germline V and J ends were trimmed by 7 bases and 5 bases, with 8 bases remaining between them. CDR3 residues: CSARDTEAFF. DNA for the CDR3: TGCAGCGCCCGCGATACTGAAGCTTTCTTT.

The chain uses TRBV7-2 and TRBJ1-1; D call uncertain. V lost 0 bases, J lost 11 bases, and 13 bases lay in between. Germline V gives CDR1 SGHTA, CDR2 FQGNSA. The CDR3 consists of 13 residues. The CDR3, as DNA: TGTGCCAGCAGCTTAGCGAGGGAAGTAGACGCTTTCTTT. Amino acids: CASSLAREVDAFF. Full variable domain (missing parts from reference TRBV7-2 and TRBJ1-1): GAGVSQSPSNKVTEKGKDVELRCDPISGHTALYWYRQSLGQGLEFLIYFQGNSAPDKSGLPSDRFSAERTGGSVSTLTIQRTQQEDSAVYLCASSLAREVDAFFGQGTRLTVV.

The J gene is TRBJ1-5, the V gene TRBV6-6; TRBD1 agrees at 7 bases. The CDR3 runs to 13 residues. Germline-derived CDR1 and CDR2 are MNHNY and SVGAGI (reference sequence). V shed 5 bases, J shed 6 bases, and the junction held 4 bases outside the gene matches. The CDR3 reads CASSSRDSQPQHF. As DNA, the CDR3 is TGTGCCAGCAGTAGCAGGGACAGTCAGCCCCAGCATTTT.